The 23 T cell receptor beta chains in this list originate from one sample, sequenced in a study of Ad26.COV2.S vaccination and SARS-CoV-2 variants. This sample's treatment: over 15 received Ad26.COV2.S at low or high dose, single or two shots; several received placebo; per-sample allocation not given. Repertoires come from day 63 after the first vaccine or placebo injection. The protocol was immunoSEQ multiplex PCR, while the TCRdb copy is restricted to in-frame clones and leaves out a portion. Of roughly 500,000 clones detected, roughly nine tenths appear once; the ten largest clones hold just over 2.5%. The sample was peripheral blood, taken in a trial of Ad26.COV2.S vaccine versus placebo. The receptors originated from a person aged 18-60 years who received the Ad26.COV2.S COVID-19 vaccine or a placebo.

V and J are TRBV9 and TRBJ2-1, with D perhaps matching TRBD2 (6 bases). Per germline, CDR1 SGDLS and CDR2 YYNGEE. Deletions cut 3 bases from V and 10 bases from J, with 14 bases between. The CDR3 spans 13 residues. The CDR3 DNA reads TGTGCCAGCAGCGGGACTAACGGTGGCGAGCAGTTCTTC. Residues: CASSGTNGGEQFF.

This clone has a handful of counts. This chain's CDR3 is CASRISGTSGNIQYF. CDR3 DNA sequence: TGTGCCAGCAGGATTTCCGGGACTAGCGGAAACATTCAGTACTTC. The chain couples TRBV6-5 to TRBJ2-4; 11 nucleotides match TRBD2. CDR3 length equals 15 residues. The trim removed 6 bases at V and 6 bases at J, leaving 7 bases unmatched. Germline V gene sequence: CDR1 MNHEY, CDR2 SVGAGI.

This rearrangement joins TRBV7-6 to TRBJ2-1; D is undetermined. This CDR3 region has 13 residues. The germline V gene encodes CDR1 SGHVS and CDR2 FNYEAQ. The V end was cut by 5 bases, the J end by 4 bases, with 9 bases between. CDR3 loop: CASSPLGYNEQFF. The CDR3 DNA reads as TGTGCCAGCAGCCCCCTAGGTTACAATGAGCAGTTCTTC.

About this clone: The sample carries other DNA sequences with the same CDR3. J is TRBJ2-1 and V is TRBV7-2; no clear D gene. The germline V gene has CDR1 SGHTA and CDR2 FQGNSA. Trimming removed 1 base from V and 4 bases from J, with 8 bases in between. This CDR3 comprises 14 residues. The CDR3 loop is CASSLGPTYNEQFF. The CDR3 bases are TGTGCCAGCAGCTTAGGACCGACTTACAATGAGCAGTTCTTC.

This sequence joins TRBV10-3 and TRBJ2-7; 10 nucleotides align to TRBD2. Germline CDR1 reads ENHRY; CDR2 reads SYGVKD. The CDR3 is made up of 16 amino acids. The ends lost 4 bases at V and 5 bases at J; junction bases unmatched: 11. DNA of the CDR3: TGTGCCATCAGTGCAACCCGGACTAGCGGACCTAACGAGCAGTACTTC. Translating gives CAISATRTSGPNEQYF.

The chain employs TRBV15 and TRBJ1-2; D is perhaps TRBD1 (6 bases). In germline, CDR1 is LNHNV, CDR2 YYDKDF (reference sequence). This CDR3 spans 17 amino acids. With 4 bases removed from V and 3 bases from J, the gap between germline ends came to 21 bases. CDR3 residues: CATSNTIQGRGYYGYTF. In DNA form, the CDR3 reads TGTGCCACCAGCAACACCATACAGGGAAGGGGTTACTATGGCTACACCTTC.

The chain recombines TRBV11-3 with TRBJ2-1, with 8 bases aligning to TRBD2. V trimming: 1 base; J trimming: 4 bases; junction bases outside the gene matches: 3. Germline V gene sequence: CDR1 SGHNT, CDR2 YENEEA. The CDR3 totals 15 residues. CDR3 residues: CASSLVLAVYNEQFF. The CDR3 region has the DNA TGTGCCAGCAGCTTAGTACTAGCGGTTTACAATGAGCAGTTCTTC.

This clone occurred once. The CDR3 loop reads CATSVQERYSATNEKLFF. The CDR3 DNA reads as TGTGCCACCAGTGTCCAGGAGCGATACTCTGCAACTAATGAAAAACTGTTTTTT. The rearrangement links TRBV24-1 to TRBJ1-4; unclear D gene. CDR1 and CDR2 (germline): KGHDR, SFDVKD. There are 18 residues in the CDR3. Trimming left V 5 bases short and J 0 bases short, with 18 bases between.

The chain uses TRBV4-1 and TRBJ2-2; 7 bases are shared with TRBD1. The germline CDR1 and CDR2 sequences are MGHRA and YSYEKL. This CDR3 is 15 amino acids long. Trimming cost V 3 bases and J 4 bases; bases outside gene matches: 5. CDR3 protein: CASSHRRQGTGELFF. CDR3 nucleotides: TGCGCCAGCAGCCACCGACGACAGGGCACCGGGGAGCTGTTTTTT.

The rearrangement joins TRBV27 to TRBJ2-1; D perhaps matches TRBD2 (5 bases). Trimming left V 4 bases short and J 6 bases short, with 13 bases between. There are 14 residues in the CDR3. Germline loops: CDR1 MNHEY, CDR2 SMNVEV (reference sequence). CDR3 loop: CASSSSINFNEQFF. DNA of the CDR3: TGTGCCAGCAGTTCTAGCATCAACTTCAATGAGCAGTTCTTC.

This chain joins TRBV7-2 and TRBJ1-1; D is ambiguous. The CDR3 is made up of 13 amino acids. Between the trimmed V and J ends, which lost 5 bases and 9 bases, there was a span of 16 bases. Germline V gene lookup returns CDR1 SGHTA and CDR2 FQGNSA. The CDR3 sequence is CASSLDSNLKAFF. CDR3 in DNA: TGTGCCAGCAGCCTAGACTCCAACCTCAAAGCTTTCTTT. Variable domain in full (rest from reference TRBV7-2 and TRBJ1-1): GAGVSQSPSNKVTEKGKDVELRCDPISGHTALYWYRQSLGQGLEFLIYFQGNSAPDKSGLPSDRFSAERTGGSVSTLTIQRTQQEDSAVYLCASSLDSNLKAFFGQGTRLTVV.

This chain joins TRBV2 and TRBJ1-2, with 9 bases identical to TRBD1. Germline V CDR1 and CDR2: SNHLY, FYNNEI. V trimming: 7 bases; J trimming: 4 bases; junction bases outside the gene matches: 7. This CDR3 contains 14 residues. This CDR3 reads CASNLSDRGYGYTF. CDR3 DNA: TGTGCCAGCAACCTTTCGGACAGGGGCTATGGCTACACCTTC.

The rearrangement links TRBV6-5 to TRBJ2-3; the D is unclear. CDR1 MNHEY and CDR2 SVGAGI come from the germline V gene. V dropped 5 bases and J dropped 2 bases, with 14 bases sitting between them. The CDR3 length is 15 residues. The CDR3 spells CASSPTSGATDTQYF. The DNA of the CDR3 is TGTGCCAGCAGTCCCACATCCGGAGCCACAGATACGCAGTATTTT.

The chain joins TRBV24-1 to TRBJ1-2; D uncertain. This CDR3 spans 13 amino acids. Germline CDR1 KGHDR, CDR2 SFDVKD. V gave up 4 bases and J gave up 2 bases, with 7 bases separating them. CDR3 coding DNA: TGTGCCACCAGTGAGGCGGGAAACTATGGCTACACCTTC. This gives the protein CATSEAGNYGYTF.

The rearrangement links TRBV5-1 to TRBJ2-3; D might be TRBD2 (5 bases). CDR3 length equals 14 residues. Per the germline V gene, CDR1 is SGHRS and CDR2 is YFSETQ. Trimming stripped 4 bases from V and 2 bases from J, with 11 bases between. CDR3 in DNA: TGCGCCAGCAGCCCTCAAGCGGACACAGATACGCAGTATTTT. Translation: CASSPQADTDTQYF.

The J gene is TRBJ1-2, the V gene TRBV6-5, with 8 bases fitting TRBD1. Germline V lookup: CDR1 MNHEY, CDR2 SVGAGI. The CDR3 is 15 amino acids. V was pared by 5 bases and J by 7 bases, with 12 bases of the junction left unmatched. The CDR3 spells CASSRQGRSSGGYTF. The CDR3 region has the DNA TGTGCCAGCAGTAGACAGGGGAGGTCTTCGGGTGGCTACACCTTC.

The genes are TRBV7-2 and TRBJ1-2, with a weak D call TRBD1 (6 bases). Trimming pared 1 base from V and 5 bases from J, leaving 17 bases between. Germline assignment: CDR1 SGHTA and CDR2 FQGNSA. The CDR3 is 16 amino acids. The CDR3 DNA sequence: TGTGCCAGCAGCTTAGAGCTCCGGGGGGGCGTATATGGCTACACCTTC. Translated: CASSLELRGGVYGYTF.

The genes are TRBV29-1 and TRBJ1-1; D is unclear. The ends were cut back, 4 bases at V and 1 base at J, with 16 bases in the middle. Per the germline V gene, CDR1 is SQVTM and CDR2 is ANQGSEA. The CDR3 consists of 15 residues. CDR3 protein: CSVAYVGQRNTEAFF. The CDR3 DNA follows: TGCAGCGTTGCGTATGTCGGTCAGAGGAACACTGAAGCTTTCTTT.

The chain combines TRBV24-1 with TRBJ2-2; 8 bases match TRBD2. Unmatched junction bases numbered 9, after V lost 5 bases and J lost 2 bases. There are 17 residues in the CDR3. Germline V gene sequence: CDR1 KGHDR, CDR2 SFDVKD. This CDR3 reads CATSGLAGSLNTGELFF. DNA for the CDR3: TGTGCCACCAGTGGGTTAGCGGGGTCCCTAAACACCGGGGAGCTGTTTTTT.

V is TRBV5-1 and J is TRBJ2-7; 11 nucleotides match TRBD2. CDR3 length: 15 residues. The germline CDR1 and CDR2 sequences are SGHRS and YFSETQ. J lost 3 bases, V lost 4 bases, and 6 bases had no gene match. For the CDR3, the DNA is TGCGCCAGCAGCCCACTAGCGGGGGCCGACTACGAGCAGTACTTC. It codes for CASSPLAGADYEQYF.

This chain connects TRBV5-1 to TRBJ1-1, with D hard to call. With 4 bases removed from V and 5 bases from J, the gap between germline ends came to 18 bases. CDR1 and CDR2 from the germline V gene are SGHRS and YFSETQ. This CDR3 is built from 15 residues. The CDR3 here is CASSPLQKSGTEAFF. The CDR3 DNA follows: TGCGCCAGCAGCCCACTGCAGAAGTCGGGAACTGAAGCTTTCTTT. The full variable domain, completed using reference TRBV5-1 and TRBJ1-1, is KAGVTQTPRYLIKTRGQQVTLSCSPISGHRSVSWYQQTPGQGLQFLFEYFSETQRNKGNFPGRFSGRQFSNSRSEMNVSTLELGDSALYLCASSPLQKSGTEAFFGQGTRLTVV.

The chain links TRBV10-3 to TRBJ1-2; 8 bases line up with TRBD1. Germline CDR1 and CDR2: ENHRY and SYGVKD. Trimming at V came to 6 bases and at J to 8 bases, leaving 8 bases not matched to a gene. The CDR3 runs 13 residues. The CDR3: CAISQTGAGGYTF. The CDR3 DNA reads as TGTGCCATCAGCCAGACAGGGGCCGGCGGCTACACCTTC.

The chain uses TRBV6-6 and TRBJ2-1, with D unresolved. CDR3 length: 15 amino acids. Trimming cost V 0 bases and J 1 base, with 7 bases left between them. Germline V gene sequence: CDR1 MNHNY, CDR2 SVGAGI (reference sequence). The CDR3 loop is CASSYSAGSYNEQFF. CDR3 bases: TGTGCCAGCAGTTACTCGGCTGGATCCTACAATGAGCAGTTCTTC.